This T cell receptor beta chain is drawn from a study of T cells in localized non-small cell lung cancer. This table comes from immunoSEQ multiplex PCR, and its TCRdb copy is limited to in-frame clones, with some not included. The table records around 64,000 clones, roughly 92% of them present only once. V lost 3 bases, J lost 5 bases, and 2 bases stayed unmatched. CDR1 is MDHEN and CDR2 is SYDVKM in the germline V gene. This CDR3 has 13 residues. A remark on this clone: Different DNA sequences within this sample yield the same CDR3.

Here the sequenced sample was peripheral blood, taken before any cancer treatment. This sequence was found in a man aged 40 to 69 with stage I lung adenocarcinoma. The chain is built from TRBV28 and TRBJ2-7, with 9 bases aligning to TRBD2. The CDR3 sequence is CASSFRTSDEQYF. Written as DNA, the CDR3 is TGTGCCAGCAGTTTTAGGACTAGCGACGAGCAGTACTTC.